Listed below are T cell receptor beta chains from one sample, sequenced in a study of CD8 T cells in ankylosing spondylitis. One entry per CDR3 protein results from TCRdb running MiXCR on the 5' RACE reads. The profile shows about 42,000 distinct CDR3 sequences, more than 3% of them singletons. The sample consisted of blood, either unsorted or a sorted T cell fraction (not recorded which). The receptors derive from a female donor with ankylosing spondylitis or in good health (not recorded which). Both conserved end residues are part of each CDR3. Fields, in order: V gene, clone size, J gene, D gene, CDR3 DNA, CDR3 protein. The D gene is left open where the match is weak. Only part of the rows carry a size: once, few, many, or a class if the clone is expanded.

V: TRBV9
size: few
J: TRBJ2-3
D: -
DNA: TGTGCCAGCAGCGTAGGGCAGTTAGGCACAGATACGCAGTATTTT
CDR3: CASSVGQLGTDTQYF

V: TRBV9
size: -
J: TRBJ2-4
D: TRBD1
DNA: TGTGCCAGCAGCGTAGCAGCAGGGGGCTACGCCAAAAACATTCAGTACTTC
CDR3: CASSVAAGGYAKNIQYF

V: TRBV9
size: many
J: TRBJ2-2
D: -
DNA: TGTGCCAGCAGCGTAGCGGGGGGCTCGACCGGGGAGCTGTTTTTT
CDR3: CASSVAGGSTGELFF

V: TRBV29-1
size: many
J: TRBJ2-6
D: -
DNA: TGCCCCGAGAGAGGGACTCCCCGCTCTGGGGCCAACGTCCTGACTTTC
CDR3: CPERGTPRSGANVLTF

V: TRBV9
size: -
J: TRBJ1-1
D: TRBD1
DNA: TGTCCCAGCAGCTCGAGGACAGGGCGGAACACTGACGCTTTCTTT
CDR3: CPSSSRTGRNTDAFF

V: TRBV9
size: many
J: TRBJ2-3
D: TRBD2
DNA: TGTGCCAGCAGCGTCACTAGCGGGGGGTTGCCAGATACGCAGTATTTT
CDR3: CASSVTSGGLPDTQYF

V: TRBV9
size: once
J: TRBJ2-1
D: TRBD2
DNA: TGTGCCAGCAGCGTAGAGGGCGGGGGGGCCCGTGAGCAGTTCTTC
CDR3: CASSVEGGGAREQFF

V: TRBV9
size: many
J: TRBJ2-5
D: -
DNA: TGTGCCAGCAGCGTAGGACATACTCAAGAGACCCAGTACTTC
CDR3: CASSVGHTQETQYF

V: TRBV9
size: many
J: TRBJ1-6
D: -
DNA: TGTGCCAGCAGCGTAGGCCCGGAAATGAATAATTCACCCCTCCACTTT
CDR3: CASSVGPEMNNSPLHF

V: TRBV9
size: many
J: TRBJ2-1
D: -
DNA: TGTGCCAGCAGCGTAACGGATAGCTCCTACAATGAGCAGTTCTTC
CDR3: CASSVTDSSYNEQFF

V: TRBV9
size: many
J: TRBJ1-6
D: -
DNA: TGTGCCAGCAGCGTGTCTGCAGTGGATAATTCACCCCTCCACTTT
CDR3: CASSVSAVDNSPLHF

V: TRBV9
size: many
J: TRBJ1-5
D: -
DNA: TGTGCCAGCAGCGAAGGAGCTAATCTCGGTCGCAATCAGCCCCAGCATTTT
CDR3: CASSEGANLGRNQPQHF

V: TRBV9
size: few
J: TRBJ1-3
D: TRBD1
DNA: TGTGCCAGCAGCGGACAGGGGAACTCTGGAAACACCATATATTTT
CDR3: CASSGQGNSGNTIYF

V: TRBV9
size: many
J: TRBJ2-5
D: TRBD2
DNA: TGTGCCAGCAGCGTGACTAGCTTCAAGACCCAGTACTTC
CDR3: CASSVTSFKTQYF

V: TRBV9
size: many
J: TRBJ1-2
D: -
DNA: TGTGCCAGCAGCCCCTCGGCGGCAGCTAACTATGGCTACACCTTC
CDR3: CASSPSAAANYGYTF

V: TRBV9
size: many
J: TRBJ2-1
D: TRBD2
DNA: TGTGCCAGCAGTCGCGGGACTAGATCTTTACACAATGAGCAGTTCTTC
CDR3: CASSRGTRSLHNEQFF

V: TRBV9
size: few
J: TRBJ1-1
D: -
DNA: TGTGCCAGCAGCGGGCAGGTGAACACTGAAGCTTTCTTT
CDR3: CASSGQVNTEAFF

V: TRBV9
size: many
J: TRBJ2-1
D: TRBD2
DNA: TGTGCCAGCAGCTTGGGACTAGTTCGAGTCAATGAGCAGTTCTTC
CDR3: CASSLGLVRVNEQFF

V: TRBV9
size: few
J: TRBJ2-5
D: -
DNA: TGTGCCAGCAGCGTAGAGGAACAGGCTGGAAAGACCCAGTACTTC
CDR3: CASSVEEQAGKTQYF

V: TRBV9
size: many
J: TRBJ2-1
D: TRBD2
DNA: TGTGCCAGCAGCGCCAGGCCGGGGGGCTCCTACAATGAGCAGTTCTTC
CDR3: CASSARPGGSYNEQFF

V: TRBV9
size: many
J: TRBJ2-2
D: TRBD2
DNA: TGTGCCAGCAGCGCTCTCACTCCGGGACTAGCGGGGGGACGGAGCAACACCGGGGAGCTGTTTTTT
CDR3: CASSALTPGLAGGRSNTGELFF

V: TRBV9
size: many
J: TRBJ1-2
D: -
DNA: TGTGCCAGCACTAACTCATATGGCTACACCTTC
CDR3: CASTNSYGYTF

V: TRBV9
size: many
J: TRBJ1-4
D: -
DNA: TGTGCCAGCAGCGTAGCTGGAGGAAACAAGGCTAATGAAAAACTGTTTTTT
CDR3: CASSVAGGNKANEKLFF

V: TRBV9
size: many
J: TRBJ2-7
D: TRBD1
DNA: TGTGCCAGCAGCGTAGGGACAGGGGGCCTCTACGAGCAGTACTTC
CDR3: CASSVGTGGLYEQYF

V: TRBV9
size: many
J: TRBJ2-1
D: TRBD2
DNA: TGTGCCAGCAGCGTAGGCCTCAGCGGGGGGTTGGATGAGCAGTTCTTC
CDR3: CASSVGLSGGLDEQFF

V: TRBV9
size: many
J: TRBJ2-1
D: -
DNA: TGTGCCAGCAGCGTAGGGCTTCCCTCCTACAATGAGCAGTTCTTC
CDR3: CASSVGLPSYNEQFF

V: TRBV9
size: -
J: TRBJ1-5
D: -
DNA: TGTGCCAGCAGCGTAGATGGAGGGGGTAAGCCCCAGCATTTT
CDR3: CASSVDGGGKPQHF

V: TRBV9
size: many
J: TRBJ1-2
D: TRBD1
DNA: TGTGCCAGCAGCGCCAGCAGGGGGGCCTATGGCTACACCTTC
CDR3: CASSASRGAYGYTF

V: TRBV9
size: many
J: TRBJ2-1
D: TRBD2
DNA: TGTGCCAGCAGCGTAGCTACTAGCGGGGCGCTCGGGGATGAGCAGTTCTTC
CDR3: CASSVATSGALGDEQFF

V: TRBV9
size: many
J: TRBJ1-5
D: -
DNA: TGTGCCAGCAGCGTAGGAGGCTATAGCAATCAGCCCCAGCATTTT
CDR3: CASSVGGYSNQPQHF